These 27 T cell receptor beta chains share one sample of origin, sequenced in a study of blood T cell repertoires in COVID-19. The method was immunoSEQ multiplex PCR; TCRdb's version includes in-frame clones alone and lacks a portion of them. The table shows roughly 250,000 clones, with 88% occurring only once. Input material: peripheral blood. These TCRs come from a woman between 40 and 55 years old who had recovered from COVID-19.

This clone was counted a few times. This chain links TRBV6-6 with TRBJ2-7; D unclear. The V gene lost 2 bases and the J gene lost 3 bases, with 8 bases spanning the gap. CDR1 MNHNY and CDR2 SVGAGI come from the germline V gene (reference sequence). The CDR3 consists of 13 residues. The CDR3 DNA sequence: TGTGCCAGCAGTTACGGGCCAAACTACGAGCAGTACGTC. This sequence encodes CASSYGPNYEQYV.

This clone was observed once. This chain joins TRBV27 and TRBJ1-5; the match to TRBD1 covers 7 bases. Germline CDR1 and CDR2: MNHEY and SMNVEV (reference sequence). This CDR3 is built from 16 residues. V lost 8 bases to trimming and J lost 0 bases; unmatched junction nucleotides: 10. The CDR3 DNA follows: TGTGCCAGCCACAGGGACAGCCTCTATAGCAATCAGCCCCAGCATTTT. Amino acids: CASHRDSLYSNQPQHF.

The CDR3 nucleotides are TGTGCCAGCAGTGAACGCCCTAGCGGGAGGAGCGAGCAGTACTTC. As protein: CASSERPSGRSEQYF. The genes are TRBV6-1 and TRBJ2-7; 11 nucleotides line up with TRBD2. CDR1 MNHNS and CDR2 SASEGT come from the germline V gene. This CDR3 is built from 15 residues. Germline trimming cut 2 bases from V and 6 bases from J; bases unmatched to any gene: 6.

V and J are TRBV10-3 and TRBJ1-5, with D perhaps matching TRBD1 (6 bases). The germline V and J ends were trimmed by 8 bases and 2 bases, with 13 bases remaining between them. Per germline, CDR1 ENHRY and CDR2 SYGVKD. The CDR3 has 14 residues. CDR3 DNA sequence: TGTGCCATCCAACAGGGCTTGGGCAATCAGCCCCAGCATTTT. Protein product: CAIQQGLGNQPQHF.

The V call is TRBV18, the J call TRBJ2-5; 8 nucleotides match TRBD1. Trimming cost V 1 base and J 5 bases; bases outside gene matches: 6. CDR1 KGHSH and CDR2 LQKENI come from the germline V gene. This CDR3 contains 15 residues. The CDR3 DNA follows: TGTGCCAGCTCACCACTTCAGGGGGCAGGGGAGACCCAGTACTTC. Encoded protein: CASSPLQGAGETQYF.

The V call is TRBV7-2, the J call TRBJ1-1, with D perhaps matching TRBD1 (6 bases). This CDR3 is built from 18 residues. Germline-derived CDR1 and CDR2 are SGHTA and FQGNSA. V gave up 1 base and J gave up 5 bases, with 23 bases separating them. The CDR3 DNA reads TGTGCCAGCAGCTTAGGCCGGGGGGGGGCCCAACCGGGAACTGAAGCTTTCTTT. Amino acids: CASSLGRGGAQPGTEAFF.

V is TRBV5-1 and J is TRBJ2-7; 7 positions agree with TRBD2. The CDR3 consists of 16 residues. The germline V gene has CDR1 SGHRS and CDR2 YFSETQ. J was trimmed by 4 bases and V by 0 bases; bases with no gene match: 10. CDR3 sequence: CASSLAVGGRTYEQYF. DNA of the CDR3: TGCGCCAGCAGCTTGGCCGTGGGCGGGAGAACGTACGAGCAGTACTTC.

Points on this clone: Relative to the germline gene, one junction end is altered; a read error may explain this. The genes are TRBV6-5 and TRBJ2-2; 9 positions agree with TRBD2. Germline V CDR1 and CDR2: MNHEY, SVGAGI. This CDR3 has 15 amino acids. The CDR3 DNA follows: TGTGCCAGCAGTCCCGGACTAGCGAACGCCGGGGAGCTGTTTTTT. This translates into CASSPGLANAGELFF.

The chain carries TRBV7-9 and TRBJ2-7; 7 bases are shared with TRBD2. This CDR3 contains 15 residues. Germline V gives CDR1 SEHNR, CDR2 FQNEAQ (reference sequence). V shed 5 bases and J 3 bases; nucleotides not matched to a gene: 10. The chain's CDR3 is CASSPGAGAVYEQYF. CDR3 bases: TGTGCCAGCAGCCCCGGGGCGGGAGCCGTCTACGAGCAGTACTTC.

This clone was observed a handful of times. The chain joins TRBV27 to TRBJ2-7, with TRBD1 matching 10 bases. The trim removed 6 bases at V and 9 bases at J, leaving 11 bases unmatched. The CDR3 covers 14 residues. CDR1 is MNHEY and CDR2 is SMNVEV in the germline V gene (reference sequence). The CDR3 here is CASRPPDRGQGQYF. CDR3 coding DNA: TGTGCCAGCAGACCGCCCGACAGGGGGCAAGGGCAGTACTTC.

The J gene is TRBJ1-6, the V gene TRBV7-9; no reliable D call. The CDR3 length is 16 residues. The V gene's germline CDR1 is SEHNR and CDR2 FQNEAQ (reference sequence). V dropped 1 base and J dropped 7 bases, with 14 bases sitting between them. The CDR3 is CASSLGRGNPNSPLHF. In nucleotides, the CDR3 is TGTGCCAGCAGCTTAGGTCGGGGAAACCCGAATTCACCCCTCCACTTT.

The rearrangement uses TRBV6-1 and TRBJ1-2; D call uncertain. Per the germline V gene, CDR1 is MNHNS and CDR2 is SASEGT. V gave up 1 base and J gave up 4 bases, with 7 bases separating them. The CDR3 is made up of 13 amino acids. The CDR3 bases are TGTGCCAGCAGTGAAGGGCTCACCTATGGCTACACCTTC. It codes for CASSEGLTYGYTF.

V and J are TRBV11-2 and TRBJ2-3; 9 bases are a match to TRBD2. Trimming removed 1 base from V and 1 base from J; junction bases left unmatched: 3. This CDR3 spans 16 amino acids. Germline V gene sequence: CDR1 SGHAT, CDR2 FQNNGV. In DNA form, the CDR3 reads TGTGCCAGCAGCTTAGTGGCTAGCGGGGGCACAGATACGCAGTATTTT. As protein: CASSLVASGGTDTQYF. Full variable domain (missing parts from reference TRBV11-2 and TRBJ2-3): EAGVAQSPRYKIIEKRQSVAFWCNPISGHATLYWYQQILGQGPKLLIQFQNNGVVDDSQLPKDRFSAERLKGVDSTLKIQPAKLEDSAVYLCASSLVASGGTDTQYFGPGTRLTVL.

The V and J genes are TRBV19 and TRBJ2-6; D is uncertain. The germline V gene encodes CDR1 LNHDA and CDR2 SQIVND (reference sequence). The ends were cut back, 6 bases at V and 9 bases at J, with 12 bases in the middle. This CDR3 is built from 13 residues. CDR3 nucleotide sequence: TGTGCCAGTAGAGGCAATCTAGGCAACGTCCTGACTTTC. It is translated as CASRGNLGNVLTF.

As concerns this clone: One end of the junction does not line up with germline, which may come from a read error. V gene TRBV7-6 combines with J gene TRBJ2-5, with a possible D match to TRBD2 (7 bases). The CDR3 runs 14 residues. Per germline, CDR1 SGHVS and CDR2 FNYEAQ. The CDR3 protein is CASSSTGGQGTQYF. DNA of the CDR3: TGTGCCAGCAGCTCGACGGGGGGACAAGGGACCCAGTACTTC. The full variable domain, completed using reference TRBV7-6 and TRBJ2-5, is GAGVSQSPRYKVTKRGQDVALRCDPISGHVSLYWYRQALGQGPEFLTYFNYEAQQDKSGLPNDRFSAERPEGSISTLTIQRTEQRDSAMYRCASSSTGGQGTQYFGPGTRLLVL.

V gene TRBV4-1 combines with J gene TRBJ2-2; 7 nucleotides align to TRBD2. The CDR3 consists of 15 residues. The germline V gene encodes CDR1 MGHRA and CDR2 YSYEKL. J lost 3 bases, V lost 4 bases, and 5 bases had no gene match. The CDR3 sequence is CASSPRGDDTGELFF. CDR3 DNA sequence: TGCGCCAGCAGCCCTCGGGGGGATGACACCGGGGAGCTGTTTTTT.

The chain combines TRBV18 with TRBJ2-7, with 9 bases lining up with TRBD1. V gave up 3 bases and J gave up 2 bases; unmatched junction bases: 2. This CDR3 is built from 14 residues. Germline CDR1 KGHSH, CDR2 LQKENI. CDR3 DNA: TGTGCCAGCTCACCGACAGGGGGGCCCTACGAGCAGTACGTC. Residues: CASSPTGGPYEQYV.

This clone was detected once. The genes are TRBV6-1 and TRBJ1-3; possible D gene TRBD1, 5 bases. CDR1 and CDR2 from the germline V gene are MNHNS and SASEGT. V gave up 1 base and J gave up 6 bases, with 10 bases separating them. This CDR3 is 14 amino acids long. In DNA, the CDR3 is TGTGCCAGCAGTGAAGTGTGGGGCCAAAACACCATATATTTT. Its translation is CASSEVWGQNTIYF.

The rearrangement uses TRBV6-5 and TRBJ1-1; unclear D gene. Germline V gene lookup returns CDR1 MNHEY and CDR2 SVGAGI. This CDR3 comprises 13 residues. The V and J ends lost 7 bases and 6 bases respectively, with 15 bases between them. This CDR3 reads CASTPPAGAEAFF. CDR3 nucleotides: TGTGCCAGCACCCCCCCCGCCGGAGCTGAAGCTTTCTTT.

V gene TRBV11-2 combines with J gene TRBJ1-4; D call uncertain. Germline CDR1 SGHAT, CDR2 FQNNGV. The CDR3 has 14 amino acids. V was clipped by 7 bases and J by 7 bases, with 16 bases between them. CDR3 sequence reads: CASTSGVSSEKLFF. CDR3 DNA sequence: TGTGCCAGCACCAGCGGGGTTAGTTCTGAAAAACTGTTTTTT.

V is TRBV6-5 and J is TRBJ1-2, with 10 nucleotides matching TRBD1. CDR1 is MNHEY and CDR2 is SVGAGI in the germline V gene. V dropped 5 bases and J dropped 10; count of bases not matched to a gene: 10. The CDR3 totals 14 residues. CDR3 nucleotides: TGTGCCAGCAGTCCTCCGGGACAGGGGAGGGCCTACACCTTC. Translating gives CASSPPGQGRAYTF.

This sequence joins TRBV24-1 and TRBJ1-5, with D perhaps TRBD1 (5 bases). The germline V gene encodes CDR1 KGHDR and CDR2 SFDVKD. Trimming removed 2 bases from V and 9 bases from J, with 19 bases in between. There are 16 residues in the CDR3. The CDR3 region has the DNA TGTGCCACCAGTGATTCCGGGGACCGCGGGGGGGTGCCCCAGCATTTT. Translated: CATSDSGDRGGVPQHF.

In this sample, this clone turned up once. The rearrangement links TRBV5-5 to TRBJ1-2; D not resolved. From germline, CDR1 is SGHKS and CDR2 YYEKEE (reference sequence). This CDR3 is 14 amino acids long. V lost 0 bases and J lost 8, with 14 bases in between. The CDR3 is CASSLEVPPRGYTF. CDR3 DNA sequence: TGTGCCAGCAGCTTGGAGGTGCCCCCCAGGGGCTACACCTTC.

This chain connects TRBV12-3 or TRBV12-4 to TRBJ2-2; D perhaps matches TRBD2 (5 bases). With 10 bases removed from V and 4 bases from J, the gap between germline ends came to 13 bases. CDR3 length: 13 residues. The CDR3 sequence is CATSAGGTGELFF. The CDR3 DNA reads TGTGCCACCTCTGCGGGTGGCACCGGGGAGCTGTTTTTT.

On this clone itself: A much larger clone sits a single nucleotide away, making a read error possible. The same CDR3 can be traced to other DNA sequences in this sample. The genes are TRBV7-9 and TRBJ1-4; D is possibly TRBD1 (6 bases). CDR3 length: 18 residues. Trimming left V 1 base short and J 3 bases short, with 18 bases between. The germline CDR1 and CDR2 sequences are SEHNR and FQNEAQ (reference sequence). The CDR3 loop reads CASSLDRGQGSSNEKLFF. As DNA, the CDR3 is TGTGCCAGCAGCTTAGACCGTGGCCAGGGGAGCTCTAATGAAAAACTGTTTTTT.

This sequence joins TRBV23-1 and TRBJ2-5; 7 nucleotides agree with TRBD1. TRBV23-1 falls under the ORF class, with uncertain function. The CDR3 is made up of 15 amino acids. The ends lost 11 bases at V and 1 base at J; junction bases unmatched: 13. CDR3 sequence (DNA): TGCGCCGGCCAGTCATACCACAGGGGCCAAGAGACCCAGTACTTC. Translated: CAGQSYHRGQETQYF.

The chain is built from TRBV15 and TRBJ2-5; 9 bases agree with TRBD1. Germline V gene lookup returns CDR1 LNHNV and CDR2 YYDKDF (reference sequence). There are 15 residues in the CDR3. Trimming cost V 3 bases and J 4 bases; bases outside gene matches: 6. The chain's CDR3 is CATSSPTGGGETQYF. DNA of the CDR3: TGTGCCACCAGCAGCCCGACAGGGGGGGGAGAGACCCAGTACTTC.